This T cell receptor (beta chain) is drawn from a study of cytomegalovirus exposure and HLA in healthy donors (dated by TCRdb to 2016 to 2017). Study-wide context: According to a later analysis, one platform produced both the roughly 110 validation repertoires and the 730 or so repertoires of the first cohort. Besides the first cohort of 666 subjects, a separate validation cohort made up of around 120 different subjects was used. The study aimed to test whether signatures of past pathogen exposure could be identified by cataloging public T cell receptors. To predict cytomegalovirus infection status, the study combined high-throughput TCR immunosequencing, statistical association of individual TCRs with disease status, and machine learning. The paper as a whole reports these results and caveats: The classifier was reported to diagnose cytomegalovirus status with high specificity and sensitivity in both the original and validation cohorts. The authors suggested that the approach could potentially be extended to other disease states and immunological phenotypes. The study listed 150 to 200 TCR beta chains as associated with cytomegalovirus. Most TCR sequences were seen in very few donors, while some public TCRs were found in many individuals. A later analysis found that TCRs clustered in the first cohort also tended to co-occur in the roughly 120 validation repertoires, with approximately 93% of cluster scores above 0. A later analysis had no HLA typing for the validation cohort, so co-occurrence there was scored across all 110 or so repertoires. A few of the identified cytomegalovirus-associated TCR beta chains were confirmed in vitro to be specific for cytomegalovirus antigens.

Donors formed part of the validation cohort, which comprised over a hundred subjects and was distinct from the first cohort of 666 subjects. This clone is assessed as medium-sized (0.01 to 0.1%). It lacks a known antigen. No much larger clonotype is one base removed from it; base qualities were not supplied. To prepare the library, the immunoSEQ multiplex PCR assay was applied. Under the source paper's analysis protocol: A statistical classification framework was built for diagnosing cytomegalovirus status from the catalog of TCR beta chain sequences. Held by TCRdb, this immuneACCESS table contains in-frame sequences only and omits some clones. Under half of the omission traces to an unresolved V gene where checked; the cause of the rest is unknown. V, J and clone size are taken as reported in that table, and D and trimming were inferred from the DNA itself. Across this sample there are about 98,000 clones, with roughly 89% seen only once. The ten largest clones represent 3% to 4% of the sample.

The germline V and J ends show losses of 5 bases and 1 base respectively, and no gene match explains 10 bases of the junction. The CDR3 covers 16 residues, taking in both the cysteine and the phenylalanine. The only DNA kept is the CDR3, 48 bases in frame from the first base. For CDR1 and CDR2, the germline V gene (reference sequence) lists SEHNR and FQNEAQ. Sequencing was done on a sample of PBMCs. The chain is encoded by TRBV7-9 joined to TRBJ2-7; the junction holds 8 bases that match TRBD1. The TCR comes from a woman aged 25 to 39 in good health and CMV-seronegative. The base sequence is TGTGCCAGCAGCCCGAACAGGGGGGCGCTATCCTACGAGCAGTACTTC. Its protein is CASSPNRGALSYEQYF.